The following is a T cell receptor (beta chain) sequence with its context. These data come from a study of identical twins. TCRdb reprocessed the 5' RACE reads via MiXCR and lists one record per CDR3 protein. The sample has about 690,000 distinct CDR3 sequences; about 20% are singletons. The V gene's germline CDR1 is KGHDR and CDR2 SFDVKD. The CDR3 is 12 residues long. V was cut by 2 bases and J by 5 bases, with 6 bases left in between. These data also formed part of another study, on T cells expressing NK-cell markers.

The sequenced sample was PBMCs. The source is a woman between 18 and 29 years old in good health. V usage is TRBV24-1 and J usage is TRBJ2-7; no firm D call. The CDR3 spells CATSDSWDEQYF. The CDR3 bases are TGTGCCACCAGTGATTCTTGGGACGAGCAGTACTTC.